The 27 T cell receptor beta chains listed next were all sequenced from one sample in a study of graft-versus-host responses after intestinal transplantation. Assay: immunoSEQ multiplex PCR; the TCRdb copy retains only in-frame clones and omits some. The sample consists of about 59,000 clones, roughly 93% of them appearing once. Their cognate antigens are unknown. This material consisted of unstimulated CD4+ T cells sorted from spleen or lymph node cells, taken before transplant. Receptor source: a human donor who was the organ donor for an intestinal transplant.

This clone was recorded only once. The J gene is TRBJ1-2, the V gene TRBV19, with TRBD1 matching 7 bases. The J segment lost 7 bases and the V segment lost 4 bases, leaving 3 bases of the junction unmatched. CDR1 is LNHDA, CDR2 SQIVND, per germline (reference sequence). The CDR3 length is 12 residues. CDR3 loop: CASSTQGFGYTF. In DNA, the CDR3 is TGTGCCAGTAGTACACAGGGGTTTGGCTACACCTTC.

V gene TRBV5-1 combines with J gene TRBJ2-5, with D unclear. The CDR3 runs to 13 residues. V lost 2 bases, J lost 5 bases, and 10 bases lay in between. Germline V CDR1 and CDR2: SGHRS, YFSETQ. This CDR3 reads CASSFVGAETQYF. For the CDR3, the DNA is TGCGCCAGCAGCTTCGTTGGCGCGGAGACCCAGTACTTC.

The chain links TRBV5-1 to TRBJ1-4; D unclear. The germline V gene encodes CDR1 SGHRS and CDR2 YFSETQ. Between the trimmed V and J ends, which lost 4 bases and 8 bases, there was a span of 12 bases. The CDR3 is 13 residues long. The CDR3 coding sequence is TGCGCCAGCAGCCTTGAGCCCCTGGAAAAACTGTTTTTT. Protein product: CASSLEPLEKLFF.

The chain employs TRBV5-4 and TRBJ1-1; possible D gene TRBD1, 6 bases. CDR1 SGHNT and CDR2 YYREEE come from the germline V gene (reference sequence). V dropped 4 bases and J dropped 4 bases, with 17 bases sitting between them. CDR3 length: 15 residues. DNA of the CDR3: TGTGCCAGCAGCACAGGCGGGGGGCGAGCCACTGAAGCTTTCTTT. Translation gives CASSTGGGRATEAFF.

The chain recombines TRBV5-1 with TRBJ2-7; TRBD1 matches at 8 bases. V dropped 3 bases and J dropped 0; count of bases not matched to a gene: 2. Germline CDR1 is SGHRS and CDR2 is YFSETQ. This CDR3 region has 14 residues. The CDR3 region is CASSSDRASYEQYF. The DNA for the CDR3 is TGCGCCAGCAGCTCGGACAGGGCCTCCTACGAGCAGTACTTC.

The chain recombines TRBV9 with TRBJ2-7; D is uncertain. V lost 5 bases, J lost 0 bases, and 9 bases lay in between. From germline, CDR1 is SGDLS and CDR2 YYNGEE. The CDR3 loop spans 13 amino acids. The CDR3 nucleotides read TGTGCCAGCAGTGGGCTGAGCTCCTACGAGCAGTACTTC. It yields the protein CASSGLSSYEQYF.

V is TRBV11-2 and J is TRBJ2-3; D call uncertain. V was shortened by 3 bases and J by 0 bases, with 7 bases between the two germline ends. Germline V gene data show CDR1 as SGHAT and CDR2 as FQNNGV. The CDR3 is 14 amino acids. CDR3 loop: CASSFRASTDTQYF. Here the CDR3 DNA reads TGTGCCAGCAGCTTTCGCGCGAGCACAGATACGCAGTATTTT.

The V gene is TRBV29-1, the J gene TRBJ1-2; 8 nucleotides match TRBD1. CDR3 length: 14 amino acids. The germline V gene has CDR1 SQVTM and CDR2 ANQGSEA. With 0 bases clipped from V and 8 bases from J, the junction kept 8 bases outside the gene matches. CDR3 region: CSVEDSSTGEGYTF. The CDR3, as DNA: TGCAGCGTTGAAGATTCCTCGACAGGGGAAGGCTACACCTTC.

The rearrangement uses TRBV7-2 and TRBJ1-2; D might be TRBD1 (5 bases). V was pared by 1 base and J by 8 bases, with 20 bases between. Germline V CDR1 and CDR2: SGHTA, FQGNSA. This CDR3 region has 16 residues. The CDR3 DNA is TGTGCCAGCAGCTTAGTTTTGAGCACAGGAGGAAGAGGCTACACCTTC. As protein: CASSLVLSTGGRGYTF.

The chain is built from TRBV7-2 and TRBJ2-7, with D hard to call. In germline, CDR1 is SGHTA, CDR2 FQGNSA. V was shortened by 4 bases and J by 5 bases, with 15 bases between the two germline ends. The CDR3 has 14 amino acids. Here the CDR3 reads CASSSTGRSDEQYF. The CDR3 region has the DNA TGTGCCAGCAGCTCCACGGGCAGGTCGGACGAGCAGTACTTC. The full variable domain, its missing parts supplied by reference TRBV7-2 and TRBJ2-7, is GAGVSQSPSNKVTEKGKDVELRCDPISGHTALYWYRQSLGQGLEFLIYFQGNSAPDKSGLPSDRFSAERTGGSVSTLTIQRTQQEDSAVYLCASSSTGRSDEQYFGPGTRLTVT.

V and J are TRBV23-1 and TRBJ1-5, with 8 bases aligning to TRBD1. TRBV23-1 is an ORF; its function is uncertain. V dropped 0 bases and J dropped 6; count of bases not matched to a gene: 13. The CDR3 contains 18 residues. The CDR3 DNA sequence: TGCGCCAGCAGTCAATCACCCCCCCAGGGGGCGATTTCTCAGCCCCAGCATTTT. Protein product: CASSQSPPQGAISQPQHF.

J is TRBJ1-6 and V is TRBV7-4; D call uncertain. The V gene's germline CDR1 is SGHVT and CDR2 SQSDAQ. This CDR3 region has 18 residues. With 5 bases removed from V and 0 bases from J, the gap between germline ends came to 17 bases. CDR3 sequence reads: CASSRSGGPGSYNSPLHF. CDR3 in DNA: TGTGCCAGCAGCCGGAGCGGAGGCCCAGGCTCCTATAATTCACCCCTCCACTTT.

The chain carries TRBV5-1 and TRBJ2-5; D possibly corresponds to TRBD2 (6 bases). Germline V CDR1 and CDR2: SGHRS, YFSETQ. V lost 3 bases and J 4 bases, leaving 13 bases between the germline ends. This CDR3 has 14 residues. In DNA form, the CDR3 reads TGCGCCAGCAGCTCGACTAGGGGAGGAGAGACCCAGTACTTC. Its protein is CASSSTRGGETQYF.

This chain connects TRBV5-1 to TRBJ2-5; D might be TRBD2 (6 bases). The V end was cut by 6 bases, the J end by 4 bases, with 13 bases between. This CDR3 region has 13 residues. Per germline, CDR1 SGHRS and CDR2 YFSETQ. DNA for the CDR3: TGCGCCAGCAAGCTACGGGGAGGAGAGACCCAGTACTTC. Translated: CASKLRGGETQYF.

The chain uses TRBV30 and TRBJ2-1, with D unclear. CDR1 is GTSNPN, CDR2 SVGIG, per germline (reference sequence). The CDR3 extends over 13 amino acids. V gave up 0 bases and J gave up 8 bases, with 11 bases separating them. The CDR3: CAWSVSRRDEQFF. CDR3 in DNA: TGTGCCTGGAGTGTTTCTAGGCGTGATGAGCAGTTCTTC.

The CDR3 coding sequence is TGTGCCTGGAGTGAGCAGGGTACCGGGGAGCTGTTTTTT. This codes for CAWSEQGTGELFF. This rearrangement joins TRBV30 to TRBJ2-2, with D possibly being TRBD1 (5 bases). The CDR3 sequence is 13 residues long. The germline CDR1 and CDR2 sequences are GTSNPN and SVGIG (reference sequence). The ends were cut back, 1 base at V and 5 bases at J, with 8 bases in the middle.

The chain carries TRBV6-5 and TRBJ2-3, with D tentatively TRBD2 (6 bases). The CDR3 is made up of 13 amino acids. The V gene's germline CDR1 is MNHEY and CDR2 SVGAGI. V dropped 6 bases and J dropped 4 bases, with 11 bases sitting between them. In DNA form, the CDR3 reads TGTGCCAGCAGGTCCCCGGGAGCAGATACGCAGTATTTT. Protein: CASRSPGADTQYF.

The V gene is TRBV6-6, the J gene TRBJ2-1; possible D gene TRBD2, 5 bases. The CDR3 extends over 14 amino acids. V gave up 4 bases and J gave up 0 bases, with 7 bases separating them. The germline V gene encodes CDR1 MNHNY and CDR2 SVGAGI (reference sequence). The CDR3 is CASSFSVSYNEQFF. CDR3 bases: TGTGCCAGCAGTTTTAGCGTCTCCTACAATGAGCAGTTCTTC.

The V call is TRBV4-2, the J call TRBJ1-3; TRBD1 is a possible D gene (6 bases). Germline V CDR1 and CDR2: LGHNA, YNFKEQ. There are 14 residues in the CDR3. Between the trimmed V and J ends, which lost 3 bases and 4 bases, there was a span of 10 bases. CDR3 DNA sequence: TGTGCCAGCAGCCAGGTGGACAGAGGAAACACCATATATTTT. Residues: CASSQVDRGNTIYF.

The chain carries TRBV20-1 and TRBJ1-1; no firm D call. The CDR3 runs 11 residues. The V end was cut by 0 bases, the J end by 7 bases, with 6 bases between. In germline, CDR1 is DFQATT, CDR2 SNEGSKA (reference sequence). In nucleotides, the CDR3 is TGCAGTGCTAGAGACGAAGGTGAAGCTTTCTTT. Its protein is CSARDEGEAFF.

Written as DNA, the CDR3 is TGTGCCAGCAGCCCATACGGACGTAATGAAAAACTGTTTTTT. Translation gives CASSPYGRNEKLFF. The chain carries TRBV14 and TRBJ1-4; D unresolved. Trimming cost V 4 bases and J 4 bases, with 10 bases left between them. This CDR3 is 14 amino acids long. The germline V gene has CDR1 SGHDN and CDR2 FVKESK.

J is TRBJ1-2 and V is TRBV29-1; 9 bases fit TRBD1. Germline lookup yields CDR1 SQVTM and CDR2 ANQGSEA. The V and J ends lost 8 bases and 8 bases, in that order; junction bases with no gene match: 3. This CDR3 is 10 amino acids long. DNA for the CDR3: TGCAGCACCACAGGGGGCGGCTACACCTTC. As protein: CSTTGGGYTF.

The chain employs TRBV18 and TRBJ1-6; a possible D gene is TRBD1 (5 bases). Germline loops: CDR1 KGHSH, CDR2 LQKENI. CDR3 length equals 15 residues. With 4 bases removed from V and 5 bases from J, the gap between germline ends came to 12 bases. The CDR3 nucleotides are TGTGCCAGCTCACTGGGGCAGGGTAATAATTCACCCCTCCACTTT. Translation: CASSLGQGNNSPLHF.

The chain has TRBV6-6 and TRBJ1-3; possibly TRBD1 for D (6 bases). The CDR3 has 14 amino acids. V gave up 6 bases and J gave up 4 bases, with 13 bases separating them. Germline CDR1 is MNHNY and CDR2 is SVGAGI (reference sequence). CDR3 protein: CASRGPGTGNTIYF. The CDR3 DNA follows: TGTGCCAGCAGGGGTCCCGGGACAGGAAACACCATATATTTT.

This rearrangement joins TRBV11-3 to TRBJ2-2; D not resolved. The CDR3 totals 14 residues. From germline, CDR1 is SGHNT and CDR2 YENEEA. The V and J ends lost 1 base and 0 bases respectively, with 3 bases between them. The CDR3 bases are TGTGCCAGCAGCTTAGGAGCGAACACCGGGGAGCTGTTTTTT. This translates into CASSLGANTGELFF.

The chain carries TRBV4-2 and TRBJ2-5, with 14 bases lining up with TRBD2. This CDR3 has 17 amino acids. Germline V lookup: CDR1 LGHNA, CDR2 YNFKEQ. J gave up 4 bases and V 1 base, and 5 bases lay outside the gene matches. The CDR3 spells CASSQVTSGGARETQYF. For the CDR3, the DNA is TGTGCCAGCAGCCAAGTGACTAGCGGGGGGGCCCGAGAGACCCAGTACTTC.

The chain uses TRBV5-1 and TRBJ2-5; D gene uncertain. This CDR3 has 14 amino acids. Germline V gene lookup returns CDR1 SGHRS and CDR2 YFSETQ. V was cut by 4 bases and J by 1 base, with 11 bases left in between. The chain's CDR3 is CASSPRVRQETQYF. CDR3 nucleotides: TGCGCCAGCAGCCCTAGGGTCCGCCAAGAGACCCAGTACTTC. The full variable domain, with the rest looked up from reference TRBV5-1 and TRBJ2-5, is KAGVTQTPRYLIKTRGQQVTLSCSPISGHRSVSWYQQTPGQGLQFLFEYFSETQRNKGNFPGRFSGRQFSNSRSEMNVSTLELGDSALYLCASSPRVRQETQYFGPGTRLLVL.